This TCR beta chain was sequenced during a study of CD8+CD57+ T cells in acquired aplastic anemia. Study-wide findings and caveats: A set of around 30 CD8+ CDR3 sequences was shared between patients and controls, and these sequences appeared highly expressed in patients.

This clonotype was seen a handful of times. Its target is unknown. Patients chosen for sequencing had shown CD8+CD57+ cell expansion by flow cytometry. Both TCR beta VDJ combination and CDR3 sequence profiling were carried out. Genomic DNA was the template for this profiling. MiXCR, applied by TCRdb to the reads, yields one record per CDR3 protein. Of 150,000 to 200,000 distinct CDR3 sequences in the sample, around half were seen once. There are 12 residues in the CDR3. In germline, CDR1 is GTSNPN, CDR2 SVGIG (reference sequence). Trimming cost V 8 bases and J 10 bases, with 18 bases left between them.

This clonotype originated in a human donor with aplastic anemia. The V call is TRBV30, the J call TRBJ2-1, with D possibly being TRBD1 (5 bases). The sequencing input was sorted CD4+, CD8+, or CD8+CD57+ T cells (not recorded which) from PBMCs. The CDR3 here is CAGGATSVEQFF. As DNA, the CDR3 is TGTGCCGGTGGGGCCACGAGCGTGGAGCAGTTCTTC.